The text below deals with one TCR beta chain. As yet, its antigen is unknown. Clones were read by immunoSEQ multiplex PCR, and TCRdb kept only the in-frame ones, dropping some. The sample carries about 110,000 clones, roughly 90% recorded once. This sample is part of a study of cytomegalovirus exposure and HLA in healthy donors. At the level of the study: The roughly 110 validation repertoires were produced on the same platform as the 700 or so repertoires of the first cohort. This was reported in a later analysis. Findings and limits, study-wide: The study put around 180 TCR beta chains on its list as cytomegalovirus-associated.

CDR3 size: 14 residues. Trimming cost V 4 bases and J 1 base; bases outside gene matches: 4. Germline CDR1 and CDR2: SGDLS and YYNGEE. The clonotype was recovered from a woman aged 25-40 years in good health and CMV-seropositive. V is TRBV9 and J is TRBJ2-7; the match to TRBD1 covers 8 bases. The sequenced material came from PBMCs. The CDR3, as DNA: TGTGCCAGCAGCCCTACAGGGGGTTCCTACGAGCAGTACTTC. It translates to CASSPTGGSYEQYF.